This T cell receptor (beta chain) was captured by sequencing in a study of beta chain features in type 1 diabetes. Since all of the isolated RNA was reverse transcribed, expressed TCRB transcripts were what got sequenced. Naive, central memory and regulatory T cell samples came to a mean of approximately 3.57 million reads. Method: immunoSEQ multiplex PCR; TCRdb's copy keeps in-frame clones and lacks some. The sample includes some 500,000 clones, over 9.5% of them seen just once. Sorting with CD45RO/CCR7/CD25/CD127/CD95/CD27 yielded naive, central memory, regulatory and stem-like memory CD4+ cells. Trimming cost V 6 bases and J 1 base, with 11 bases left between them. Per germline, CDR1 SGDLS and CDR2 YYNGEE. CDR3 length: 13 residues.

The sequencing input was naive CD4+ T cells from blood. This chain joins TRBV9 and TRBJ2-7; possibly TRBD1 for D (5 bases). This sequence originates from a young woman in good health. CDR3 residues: CASNAGPSYEQYF. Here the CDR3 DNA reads TGTGCCAGCAACGCAGGGCCATCCTACGAGCAGTACTTC. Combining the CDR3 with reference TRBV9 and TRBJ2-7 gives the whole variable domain DSGVTQTPKHLITATGQRVTLRCSPRSGDLSVYWYQQSLDQGLQFLIQYYNGEERAKGNILERFSAQQFPDLHSELNLSSLELGDSALYFCASNAGPSYEQYFGPGTRLTVT.